A selection of T cell receptor beta chains follows, all from one sample in a study of shared clonotypes between healthy human individuals. The protocol was immunoSEQ multiplex PCR, while the TCRdb copy is restricted to in-frame clones and leaves out a portion. The sample consists of about 690,000 clones, around 91% of them appearing once. Sequencing input: memory CD8+ T cells from PBMCs. The receptors derive from a man aged 18 to 29 in good health. Some clones in this sample may be carry-over from other donors' samples. CDR3s include the opening cysteine and the closing phenylalanine or tryptophan. D genes are given only for firm matches. Expanded clones get a size class; other rows say once, few or many, or leave the size out.

v_gene	j_gene	len	abundance	d_gene	CDR3aa	CDR3nt
TRBV28	TRBJ1-5	16	-	-	CASSFKYGYSNQPQHF	TGTGCCAGCAGTTTTAAATACGGTTATAGCAATCAGCCCCAGCATTTT
TRBV10-2	TRBJ1-1	15	-	-	CASTGTLNLNTEAFF	TGCGCCAGCACTGGGACATTGAACCTGAACACTGAAGCTTTCTTT
TRBV2	TRBJ2-3	15	-	-	CASSDKGRSTDTQYF	TGTGCCAGCAGTGATAAGGGCCGGAGCACAGATACGCAGTATTTT
TRBV27	TRBJ2-7	15	-	TRBD1	CASSARQGQAYEQYF	TGTGCCAGCAGTGCTAGACAGGGGCAAGCCTACGAGCAGTACTTC
TRBV13	TRBJ1-1	15	-	-	CASSTRYTRNTEAFF	TGTGCCAGCAGCACACGATACACGCGGAACACTGAAGCTTTCTTT
TRBV6-1	TRBJ2-7	16	-	TRBD1	CASSESVADRGYEQYF	TGTGCCAGCAGTGAATCGGTCGCGGACAGGGGCTACGAGCAGTACTTC
TRBV19	TRBJ1-5	18	-	TRBD1	CASSIGTGVSGSNQPQHF	TGTGCCAGTAGTATTGGGACAGGGGTCAGCGGCAGCAATCAGCCCCAGCATTTT
TRBV7-9	TRBJ2-3	13	-	TRBD2	CASWEGRGDTQYF	TGTGCCAGCTGGGAGGGCCGTGGCGATACGCAGTATTTT
TRBV9	TRBJ2-5	15	-	TRBD2	CASSEGTSGRETQYF	TGTGCCAGCAGCGAAGGGACTAGCGGGAGGGAGACCCAGTACTTC
TRBV27	TRBJ2-7	12	-	-	CASKDSSYEQYF	TGTGCCAGCAAGGACAGCTCCTACGAGCAGTACTTC
TRBV28	TRBJ1-5	14	few	-	CASSFSGLYQPQHF	TGTGCCAGCAGTTTCTCCGGGCTTTACCAGCCCCAGCATTTT
TRBV27	TRBJ2-7	16	many	-	CASSSPLGTSTYEQYF	TGTGCCAGCAGTTCCCCCCTCGGGACAAGTACCTACGAGCAGTACTTC
TRBV7-8	TRBJ2-7	15	few	-	CASNRGQGLANEQYF	TGTGCCAGCAACAGGGGGCAGGGACTAGCAAACGAGCAGTACTTC
TRBV5-6	TRBJ2-1	13	-	-	CASSLILDNEQFF	TGTGCCAGCAGCTTGATCCTAGACAATGAGCAGTTCTTC
TRBV27	TRBJ2-1	18	-	-	CASSHQFLTARSYNEQFF	TGTGCCAGCAGTCACCAATTTCTGACCGCTCGTTCCTACAATGAGCAGTTCTTC
TRBV7-9	TRBJ2-2	9	-	-	CPNTGELFF	TGCCCTAACACCGGGGAGCTGTTTTTT
TRBV5-4	TRBJ2-1	17	-	TRBD2	CASSFIPGLAGVNEQFF	TGTGCCAGCAGCTTTATACCGGGACTAGCGGGAGTTAATGAGCAGTTCTTC
TRBV6-5	TRBJ2-7	12	-	-	CASSYQGPEQYF	TGTGCCAGCAGTTACCAGGGTCCCGAGCAGTACTTC
TRBV15	TRBJ2-5	18	once	TRBD2	CATRDTKREYGLGETQYF	TGTGCCACCAGAGACACTAAGCGGGAGTATGGTTTGGGAGAGACCCAGTACTTC
TRBV19	TRBJ1-2	12	-	-	CASTDGLYGYTF	TGTGCCAGTACAGACGGCCTCTATGGCTACACCTTC
TRBV7-8	TRBJ2-1	14	few	-	CASSPLGPSYTQFF	TGTGCCAGCAGCCCACTCGGGCCCAGCTACACACAGTTCTTC
TRBV4-1	TRBJ2-6	15	-	-	CASSQGYSGANVLTF	TGCGCCAGCAGCCAAGGGTACTCTGGGGCCAACGTCCTGACTTTC
TRBV6-6	TRBJ1-1	15	-	-	CASSQQGRVDTEAFF	TGTGCCAGCAGTCAGCAGGGGCGCGTGGACACTGAAGCTTTCTTT
TRBV19	TRBJ2-7	11	-	-	CASSRDYEQYF	TGTGCCAGTAGTCGCGACTATGAGCAGTACTTC
TRBV19	TRBJ2-7	14	-	-	CASSIWSGSYEQYF	TGTGCCAGTAGTATTTGGTCAGGCTCCTACGAGCAGTACTTC
TRBV27	TRBJ2-1	16	-	-	CASSLLGTRVQNEQFF	TGTGCCAGCAGTTTACTTGGGACTCGGGTCCAGAATGAGCAGTTCTTC
TRBV2	TRBJ2-7	14	once	TRBD2	CASSGGLARYEQYF	TGTGCCAGCAGTGGAGGACTAGCGAGATACGAGCAGTACTTC
TRBV6-6	TRBJ1-2	15	-	-	CASSYSTGADYGYTF	TGTGCCAGCAGTTACTCCACCGGGGCGGATTATGGCTACACCTTC
TRBV4-2	TRBJ2-2	19	-	TRBD2	CASSQRRGRKLTNTGELFF	TGTGCCAGCAGCCAAAGACGCGGGAGGAAACTTACGAACACCGGGGAGCTGTTTTTT
TRBV6-4	TRBJ2-3	15	-	TRBD2	CASSEGGGATDTQYF	TGTGCCAGCAGTGAGGGGGGAGGGGCCACAGATACGCAGTATTTT
TRBV7-9	TRBJ1-1	15	-	-	CASSIFLGGFLEAFF	TGTGCCAGCAGCATTTTTCTCGGAGGGTTTCTTGAAGCTTTCTTT
TRBV10-1	TRBJ2-5	16	once	TRBD2	CASSEGLAGYQETQYF	TGCGCCAGCAGTGAGGGGCTAGCGGGATACCAAGAGACCCAGTACTTC
TRBV15	TRBJ1-1	17	once	TRBD1	CATSRDKHRGLNTEAFF	TGTGCCACCAGCAGAGATAAGCACAGGGGTCTTAACACTGAAGCTTTCTTT
TRBV27	TRBJ1-1	14	-	-	CASSLNRLNTEAFF	TGTGCCAGCAGTTTAAACAGGTTGAACACTGAAGCTTTCTTT
TRBV6-4	TRBJ2-7	14	-	-	CASFLSAGRDEQYF	TGTGCCAGCTTCTTGTCCGCGGGAAGGGACGAGCAGTACTTC
TRBV7-8	TRBJ1-1	15	once	-	CASSPGGTLNTEAFF	TGTGCCAGCAGCCCGGGGGGTACATTGAACACTGAAGCTTTCTTT
TRBV29-1	TRBJ2-7	12	-	-	CSALQGPYEQYF	TGCAGCGCCCTCCAGGGTCCCTACGAGCAGTACTTC
TRBV7-3	TRBJ2-1	19	once	TRBD2	CASSPRLAGGPGNDNEQFF	TGTGCCAGCAGCCCCCGACTAGCGGGAGGGCCGGGGAACGACAATGAGCAGTTCTTC
TRBV9	TRBJ2-2	15	-	-	CASSVLRTNTGELFF	TGTGCCAGCAGCGTATTAAGGACGAACACCGGGGAGCTGTTTTTT
TRBV28	TRBJ2-5	15	-	-	CASSLFGKVEETQYF	TGTGCCAGCAGTTTATTCGGGAAGGTCGAGGAGACCCAGTACTTC
TRBV2	TRBJ2-5	16	-	-	CASRTELSGLQETQYF	TGTGCCAGCCGGACAGAACTTAGCGGGCTTCAGGAGACCCAGTACTTC
TRBV4-1	TRBJ2-7	15	-	TRBD1	CASSQDRQGADEQYF	TGCGCCAGCAGCCAAGATCGGCAGGGGGCTGACGAGCAGTACTTC
TRBV5-6	TRBJ2-1	13	-	-	CASSFPGPNEQFF	TGTGCCAGCAGCTTCCCGGGACCAAACGAGCAGTTCTTC
TRBV29-1	TRBJ2-1	15	once	TRBD2	CSVELAGASYNEQFF	TGCAGCGTTGAGCTAGCGGGAGCGTCCTACAATGAGCAGTTCTTC
TRBV2	TRBJ2-5	16	-	TRBD1	CASSALRTGSLETQYF	TGTGCCAGCAGTGCCCTCCGGACAGGGTCTTTGGAGACCCAGTACTTC
TRBV18	TRBJ2-3	16	-	-	CASSRGGAPDTDTQYF	TGTGCCAGCTCCAGAGGGGGGGCTCCTGACACAGATACGCAGTATTTT
TRBV29-1	TRBJ2-1	17	-	TRBD2	CSVGGWGYREDYNEQFF	TGCAGCGTCGGGGGTTGGGGATACCGGGAGGACTACAATGAGCAGTTCTTC
TRBV9	TRBJ2-2	17	few	TRBD2	CASSVTGLAANTGELFF	TGTGCCAGCAGCGTAACGGGACTAGCGGCGAACACCGGGGAGCTGTTTTTT
TRBV19	TRBJ1-5	15	-	-	CASSLADISNQPQHF	TGTGCCAGTTCCCTCGCGGACATTAGCAATCAGCCCCAGCATTTT
TRBV5-4	TRBJ1-2	16	-	-	CASSSGVEGPIYGYTF	TGTGCCAGCAGCTCCGGGGTTGAGGGGCCTATCTATGGCTACACCTTC
TRBV7-9	TRBJ1-1	15	-	TRBD1	CASSLRGQMNTEAFF	TGTGCCAGCAGCTTAAGGGGACAGATGAACACTGAAGCTTTCTTT
TRBV10-3	TRBJ1-4	15	-	-	CAIRATGSTNEKLFF	TGTGCCATCAGAGCAACAGGGTCAACTAATGAAAAACTGTTTTTT